This passage covers 2 T cell receptor beta chains from one sample sequenced in a study of identical twins. A single record per CDR3 protein comes from TCRdb applying MiXCR to the 5' RACE reads. The sample contains 400,000 to 550,000 distinct CDR3 sequences, around 20% of which appear only once. The same sample was also used in a study of T cells expressing NK-cell markers.

The source material was CD4+ T cells sorted from blood. Every receptor here comes from a woman under 30 in good health.

This clonotype was detected a few times. The chain carries TRBV7-9 and TRBJ2-2, with 8 nucleotides matching TRBD1. Germline trimming cut 0 bases from V and 9 bases from J; bases unmatched to any gene: 3. Germline-derived CDR1 and CDR2 are SEHNR and FQNEAQ (reference sequence). The CDR3 length is 14 residues. In nucleotides, the CDR3 is TGTGCCAGCAGCTTAGCGGCAGGGGGCAGGGAGCTGTTTTTT. This sequence encodes CASSLAAGGRELFF.

This chain links TRBV7-2 with TRBJ2-2, with D possibly called TRBD1 or TRBD2 (5 bases each). The length of the CDR3 is 16 residues. The V end lost 6 bases, the J end lost 1 base, and 15 bases lay between the germline ends. Germline values: CDR1 SGHTA, CDR2 FQGNSA. The chain's CDR3 is CASSSTGTVNTGELFF. CDR3 sequence (DNA): TGTGCCAGCAGTTCAACCGGGACCGTGAACACCGGGGAGCTGTTTTTT. Based on the CDR3 plus reference TRBV7-2 and TRBJ2-2, the full variable domain is GAGVSQSPSNKVTEKGKDVELRCDPISGHTALYWYRQSLGQGLEFLIYFQGNSAPDKSGLPSDRFSAERTGGSVSTLTIQRTQQEDSAVYLCASSSTGTVNTGELFFGEGSRLTVL.